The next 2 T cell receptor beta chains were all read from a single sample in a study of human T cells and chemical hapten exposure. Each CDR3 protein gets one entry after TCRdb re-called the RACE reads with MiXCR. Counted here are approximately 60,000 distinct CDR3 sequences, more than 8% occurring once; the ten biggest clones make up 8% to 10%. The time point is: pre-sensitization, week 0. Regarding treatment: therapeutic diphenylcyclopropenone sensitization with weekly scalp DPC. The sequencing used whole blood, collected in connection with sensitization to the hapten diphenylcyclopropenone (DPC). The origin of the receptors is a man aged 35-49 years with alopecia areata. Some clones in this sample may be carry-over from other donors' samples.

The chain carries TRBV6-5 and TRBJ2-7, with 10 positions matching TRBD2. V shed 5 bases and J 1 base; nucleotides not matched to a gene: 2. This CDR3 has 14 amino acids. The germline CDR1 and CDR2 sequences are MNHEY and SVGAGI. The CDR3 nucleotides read TGTGCCAGCAGTGCGGGACTAGCGTCCTACGAGCAGTACTTC. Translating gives CASSAGLASYEQYF.

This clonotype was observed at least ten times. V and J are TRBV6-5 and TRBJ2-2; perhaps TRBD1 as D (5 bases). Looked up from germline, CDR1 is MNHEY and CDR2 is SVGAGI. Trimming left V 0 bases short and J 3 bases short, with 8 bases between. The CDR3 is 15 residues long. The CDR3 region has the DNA TGTGCCAGCAGTTACTCGGGGCAGTACACCGGGGAGCTGTTTTTT. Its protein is CASSYSGQYTGELFF.